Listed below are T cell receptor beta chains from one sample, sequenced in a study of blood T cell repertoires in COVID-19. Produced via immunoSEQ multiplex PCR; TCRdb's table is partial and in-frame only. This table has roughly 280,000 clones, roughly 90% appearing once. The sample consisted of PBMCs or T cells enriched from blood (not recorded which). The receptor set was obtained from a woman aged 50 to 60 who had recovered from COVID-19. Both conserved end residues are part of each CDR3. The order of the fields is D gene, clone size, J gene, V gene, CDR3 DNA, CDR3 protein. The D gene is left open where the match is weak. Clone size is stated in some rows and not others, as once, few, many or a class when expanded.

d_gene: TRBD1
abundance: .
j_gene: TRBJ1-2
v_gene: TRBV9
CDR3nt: TGTGCCAGCAGCGTAGCGACAGGGAGTAACTATGGCTACACCTTC
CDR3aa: CASSVATGSNYGYTF

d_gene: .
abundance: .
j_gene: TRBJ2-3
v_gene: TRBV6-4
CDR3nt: TGTGCCAGCAGGGGAGGCCCTACCACAGATACGCAGTATTTT
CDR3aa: CASRGGPTTDTQYF

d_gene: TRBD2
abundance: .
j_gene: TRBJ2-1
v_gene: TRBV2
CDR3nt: TGTGCCAGTACTAGCGGGAGTTTACTTGAGCAGTTCTTC
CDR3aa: CASTSGSLLEQFF

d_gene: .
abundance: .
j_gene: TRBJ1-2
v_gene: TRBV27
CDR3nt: TGTGCCAGCAGCCCCTTTGCCCGCAGGCACATCTATGGCTACACCTTC
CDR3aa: CASSPFARRHIYGYTF

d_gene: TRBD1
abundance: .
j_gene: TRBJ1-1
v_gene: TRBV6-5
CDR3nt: TGTGCCAGCAGTTACGCGACAGGGAAGGCCACTGAAGCTTTCTTT
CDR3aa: CASSYATGKATEAFF

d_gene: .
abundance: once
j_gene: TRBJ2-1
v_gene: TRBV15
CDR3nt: TGTGCCACCAGCAGAGATCGATGGCGGGCTGAGCAGTTCTTC
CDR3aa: CATSRDRWRAEQFF

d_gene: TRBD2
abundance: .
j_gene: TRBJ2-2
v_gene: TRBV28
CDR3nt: TGTGCCAGCAGTTTTAGCGGGAGGGTCACCGGGGAGCTGTTTTTT
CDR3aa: CASSFSGRVTGELFF

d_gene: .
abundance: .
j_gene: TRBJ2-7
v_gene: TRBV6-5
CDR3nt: TGTGCCAGCAGCAGATCCGGGACACGTTCCTACGAGCAGTACTTC
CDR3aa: CASSRSGTRSYEQYF

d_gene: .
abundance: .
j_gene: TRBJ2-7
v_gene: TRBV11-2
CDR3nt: TGTGCCAGCAGCCTCACCGGACAGCCCGAATCCGAGCAGTACTTC
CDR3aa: CASSLTGQPESEQYF

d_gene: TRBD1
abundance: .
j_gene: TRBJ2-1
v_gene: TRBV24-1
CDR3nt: TGTGCCACCGGGGGACAGGGTTCGGCGGGAAGGAATGAGCAGTTCTTC
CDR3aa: CATGGQGSAGRNEQFF

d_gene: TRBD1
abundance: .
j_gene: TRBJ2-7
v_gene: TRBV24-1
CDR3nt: TGTGCCACCAGCAGGACAGGGGAAAAACTCGAGCAGTACTTC
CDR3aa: CATSRTGEKLEQYF